The entry below describes one T cell receptor beta chain. J gave up 9 bases and V 4 bases, and 7 bases lay outside the gene matches. CDR1 is MDHEN and CDR2 is SYDVKM in the germline V gene. This CDR3 is 14 amino acids long. TCRdb re-analysed the 5' RACE reads in MiXCR, keeping a single row per CDR3 protein. Among about 45,000 distinct CDR3 sequences listed, more than 9% were seen once. These data originate in a study of early T cells in non-severe SARS-CoV-2 infection. The TCR originated in an adult who was a healthcare worker with PCR-confirmed SARS-CoV-2 infection or an uninfected control (not recorded which). Material for sequencing was whole blood. The chain uses TRBV28 and TRBJ2-1, with 9 bases matching TRBD2. The CDR3 region is CASSSVAGVSEQFF. In DNA, the CDR3 is TGTGCCAGCAGTTCCGTAGCGGGAGTTAGTGAGCAGTTCTTC.